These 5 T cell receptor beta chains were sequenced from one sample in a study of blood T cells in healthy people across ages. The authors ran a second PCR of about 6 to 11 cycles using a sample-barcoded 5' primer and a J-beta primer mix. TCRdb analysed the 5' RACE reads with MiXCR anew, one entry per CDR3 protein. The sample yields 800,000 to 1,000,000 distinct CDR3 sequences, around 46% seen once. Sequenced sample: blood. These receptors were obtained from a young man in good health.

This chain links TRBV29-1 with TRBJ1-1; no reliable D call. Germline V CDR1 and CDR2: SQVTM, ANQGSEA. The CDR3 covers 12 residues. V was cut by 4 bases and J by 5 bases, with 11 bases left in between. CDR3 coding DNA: TGCAGCGTTGGGACTGAGAGGACTGAAGCTTTCTTT. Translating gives CSVGTERTEAFF.

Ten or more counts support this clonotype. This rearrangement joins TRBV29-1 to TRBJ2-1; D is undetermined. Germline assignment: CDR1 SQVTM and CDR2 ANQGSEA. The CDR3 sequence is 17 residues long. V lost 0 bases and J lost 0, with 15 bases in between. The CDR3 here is CSVEDAETPSSYNEQFF. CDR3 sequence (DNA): TGCAGCGTTGAAGACGCAGAAACCCCGAGCTCCTACAATGAGCAGTTCTTC.

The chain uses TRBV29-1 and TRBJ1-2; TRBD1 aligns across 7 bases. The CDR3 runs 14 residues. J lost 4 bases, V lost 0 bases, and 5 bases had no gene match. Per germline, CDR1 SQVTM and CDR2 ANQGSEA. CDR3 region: CSVEEEGAGYGYTF. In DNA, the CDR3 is TGCAGCGTTGAAGAGGAGGGGGCGGGCTATGGCTACACCTTC.

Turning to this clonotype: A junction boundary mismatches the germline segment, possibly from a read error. CDR3 DNA sequence: TGTGCCAGCAGCCAAGGGCTTAATCAGCTCCAGCATTTT. Translation: CASSQGLNQLQHF. This chain uses TRBV3-1 with TRBJ1-5; D uncertain. The CDR3 runs 13 residues. CDR1 LGHDT and CDR2 YNNKEL come from the germline V gene (reference sequence).

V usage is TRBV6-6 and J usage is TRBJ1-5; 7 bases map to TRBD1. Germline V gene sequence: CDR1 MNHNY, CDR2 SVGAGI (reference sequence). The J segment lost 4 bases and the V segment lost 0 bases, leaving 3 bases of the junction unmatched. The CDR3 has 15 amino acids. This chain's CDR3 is CASSYSDRSNQPQHF. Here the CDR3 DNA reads TGTGCCAGCAGTTACTCGGACAGGTCGAATCAGCCCCAGCATTTT.